This TCR beta chain originates from a study of CD8+ T cells in alopecia areata. It was cDNA, reverse transcribed from extracted RNA, that served as the sequencing template. Assay used: immunoSEQ multiplex PCR; TCRdb lists only in-frame clones, some missing. The data contain about 140,000 clones, about four fifths of them singletons. As to treatment: oral pan-JAK inhibitor, 5-10 mg twice daily. Researchers gathered lesional scalp punch biopsies and peripheral blood from patients with alopecia areata. The V and J ends lost 0 bases and 10 bases respectively, with 13 bases between them. CDR1 is MNHEY, CDR2 SVGAGI, per germline. The CDR3 totals 14 residues. General study results and limits: A great number of expanded lesional clones endured in scalp and blood during tofacitinib.

As to this clone: Its matching antigen is unknown.

The sample was CD8+ T cells sorted from blood, taken at week 4, from a patient treated with tofacitinib. This rearrangement joins TRBV6-5 to TRBJ2-1; possible D gene TRBD2, 5 bases. This clonotype originated in a human donor with alopecia areata. In DNA form, the CDR3 reads TGTGCCAGCAGTTACTCGAGGGCCCCGGGGGAGCAGTTCTTC. This gives the protein CASSYSRAPGEQFF.